The clone carrying this T cell receptor (beta chain) occurred once. Its target is unknown. Total RNA amounting to around 540 ng was the source from which TCR beta cDNA was made with a constant-region primer. It was through three nested multiplex PCR rounds of slightly modified ARM-PCR that TCR beta libraries arose. TRBV1-TRBV30 forward primers and a C-beta reverse primer were used in the first two PCR rounds, which each ran for nine to ten cycles. TCRdb redid the calling of the multiplex PCR reads with MiXCR, one entry per CDR3 protein. The sample shows just over 30,000 distinct CDR3 sequences, 70% to 80% of them seen only once. The sample is drawn from a study of tumor-infiltrating lymphocytes in primary liver carcinoma. Turning to the study itself: Tumors measured about 4 to 11 cm and were stage T1-T3 N0M0. Study conclusions and caveats: The 250 largest clones made up significantly more of tumor than blood repertoires (p = 0.039).

Germline values: CDR1 SGHNT, CDR2 YYREEE (reference sequence). The ends lost 5 bases at V and 14 bases at J; junction bases unmatched: 26. The CDR3 extends over 18 amino acids. Scientists recovered RNA and DNA together from approximately 20-30 mg of unsorted bulk tissue. The patients, who had chronic HBV infection, were treatment-naive (untreated). Every single tumor sample held over 75% viable tumor cells. V is TRBV5-4 and J is TRBJ2-3; 10 bases line up with TRBD2. The origin of this receptor is a young woman with primary liver carcinoma and hepatitis B virus infection. What was sequenced was liver tumor tissue from sampling region 3. As to subset: tumor region T3, left-lateral pole. The CDR3 sequence is CASSNPAASGSRADTRYF. The CDR3 DNA reads as TGTGCCAGCAGTAACCCGGCGGCTAGCGGGAGTCGGGCAGATACACGGTATTTT.